This TCR beta chain was captured in a study of cytomegalovirus exposure and HLA in healthy donors. At the level of the study: Early released data comprised about 85 million unique TCRs from HLA-typed donors.

This clone has more than one count but fewer than ten. The PCR ran on 60 Vbeta and 13 Jbeta primers. TCRdb keeps only in-frame clones here, not all; method: immunoSEQ multiplex PCR. The sample contains over 100,000 clones, around 68% of which appear only once. The trim removed 4 bases at V and 1 base at J, leaving 3 bases unmatched. The germline gives CDR1 SGHRS, CDR2 YFSETQ. The CDR3 has 15 amino acids. The material sequenced was PBMCs. The rearrangement uses TRBV5-1 and TRBJ2-7; 12 bases map to TRBD2. This receptor was obtained from a human donor in good health. The CDR3 protein is CASSPGLAGSYEQYF. The CDR3 DNA is TGCGCCAGCAGCCCTGGACTAGCGGGGTCCTACGAGCAGTACTTC.